The clone carrying this T cell receptor (beta chain) has a count of ten or more. From germline, CDR1 is MNHEY and CDR2 SMNVEV (reference sequence). This CDR3 is 19 amino acids long. V was cut by 6 bases and J by 3 bases, with 24 bases left in between. Time point meaning: newly diagnosed GD, antithyroid drugs for less than 3 months. Construction of the TCR library relied on RNA isolated from PBMCs. These data belong to a study of regulatory T cells in long-lasting Graves disease. Arm-PCR with iRepertoire HTBI primers amplified the CDR3 regions for these TCR beta libraries. TCRdb independently ran MiXCR on the multiplex PCR reads; one entry per CDR3 protein. The sample gives approximately 400,000 distinct CDR3 sequences, over 14% of which show up once; about 8.3% is in the top ten. The same data also went into a second study, on T cells in Graves' hyperthyroidism and ophthalmopathy.

The rearrangement links TRBV27 to TRBJ2-6; the D call may be TRBD1 or TRBD2 (5 bases each). The clonotype comes from a woman in her forties with Graves disease. The source material was peripheral blood mononuclear cells (PBMCs), sampled at new diagnosis, from a patient treated with antithyroid drugs. This CDR3 is CASRVRPGRKGVGANVLTF. The CDR3 nucleotides are TGTGCCAGCAGGGTTAGACCGGGACGTAAAGGAGTTGGGGCCAACGTCCTGACTTTC.